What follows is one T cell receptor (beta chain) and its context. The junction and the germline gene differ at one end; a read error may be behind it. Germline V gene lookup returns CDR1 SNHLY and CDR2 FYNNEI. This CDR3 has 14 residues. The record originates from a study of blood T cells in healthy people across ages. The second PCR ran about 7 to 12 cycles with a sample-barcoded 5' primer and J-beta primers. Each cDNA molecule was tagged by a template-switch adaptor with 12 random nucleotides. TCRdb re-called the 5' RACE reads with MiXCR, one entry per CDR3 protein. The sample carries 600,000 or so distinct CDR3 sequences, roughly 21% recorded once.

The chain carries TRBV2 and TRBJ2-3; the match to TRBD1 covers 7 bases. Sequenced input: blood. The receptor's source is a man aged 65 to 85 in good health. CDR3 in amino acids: CASGEGASTDTQYF. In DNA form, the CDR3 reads TGTGCCAGCGGTGAGGGGGCTAGCACAGATACGCAGTATTTT.